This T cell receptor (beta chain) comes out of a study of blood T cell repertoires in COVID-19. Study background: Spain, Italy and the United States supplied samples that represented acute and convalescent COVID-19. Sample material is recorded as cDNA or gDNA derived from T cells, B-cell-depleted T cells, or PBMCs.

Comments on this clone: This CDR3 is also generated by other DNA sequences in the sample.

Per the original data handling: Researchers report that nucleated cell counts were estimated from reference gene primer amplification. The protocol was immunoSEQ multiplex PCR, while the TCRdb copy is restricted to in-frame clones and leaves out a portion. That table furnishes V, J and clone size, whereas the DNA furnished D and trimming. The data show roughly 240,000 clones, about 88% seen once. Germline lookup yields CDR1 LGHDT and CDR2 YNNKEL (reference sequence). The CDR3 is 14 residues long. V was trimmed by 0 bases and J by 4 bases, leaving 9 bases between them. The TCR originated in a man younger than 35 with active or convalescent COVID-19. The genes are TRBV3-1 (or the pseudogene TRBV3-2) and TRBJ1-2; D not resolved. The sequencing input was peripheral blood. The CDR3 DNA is TGTGCCAGCAGCCAAGACGGAGGGCCCTATGGCTACACCTTC. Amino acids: CASSQDGGPYGYTF.